This T cell receptor (beta chain) was identified in a study of Ad26.COV2.S vaccination and SARS-CoV-2 variants. Turning to the study itself: Ad26.COV2.S, an intramuscular injection, was given once or twice 56 days apart.

Treatment here: about 20 received Ad26.COV2.S at low or high dose, single or two shots; 5 received placebo; per-sample allocation not given. Each sample was drawn 63 days after the first injection (of vaccine or placebo). The protocol was immunoSEQ multiplex PCR, while the TCRdb copy is restricted to in-frame clones and leaves out a portion. The table records about 350,000 clones, approximately 84% of them present only once. The CDR3 has 16 amino acids. Trimming cost V 0 bases and J 12 bases, with 21 bases left between them. Germline CDR1 LGHNA, CDR2 YSLEER. The receptor was derived from a person between 18 and 60 years old who received the Ad26.COV2.S COVID-19 vaccine or a placebo. Source: peripheral blood, taken in a trial of Ad26.COV2.S vaccine versus placebo. This rearrangement joins TRBV4-3 to TRBJ2-1, with a tentative D call TRBD2 (5 bases). In DNA form, the CDR3 reads TGCGCCAGCAGCCAAGATCCCCTAGCTAAGGTTTTAGGGCAGTTCTTC. Its translation is CASSQDPLAKVLGQFF.